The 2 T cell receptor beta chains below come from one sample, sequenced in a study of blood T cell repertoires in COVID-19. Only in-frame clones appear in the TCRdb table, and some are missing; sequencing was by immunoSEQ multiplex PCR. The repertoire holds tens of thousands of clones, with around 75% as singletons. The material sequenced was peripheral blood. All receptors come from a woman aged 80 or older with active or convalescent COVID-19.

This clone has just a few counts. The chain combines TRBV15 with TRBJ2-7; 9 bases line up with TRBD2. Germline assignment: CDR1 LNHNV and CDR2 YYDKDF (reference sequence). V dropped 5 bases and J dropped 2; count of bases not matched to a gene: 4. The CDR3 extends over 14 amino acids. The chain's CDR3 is CATSRGGGTYEQYF. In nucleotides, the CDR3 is TGTGCCACCAGCCGCGGGGGGGGCACCTACGAGCAGTACTTC. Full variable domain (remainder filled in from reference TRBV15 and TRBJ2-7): DAMVIQNPRYQVTQFGKPVTLSCSQTLNHNVMYWYQQKSSQAPKLLFHYYDKDFNNEADTPDNFQSRRPNTSFCFLDIRSPGLGDTAMYLCATSRGGGTYEQYFGPGTRLTVT.

CDR3 bases: TGTGCCAGCAGCGTAACAGGGGGACCGAACTCACCCCTCCACTTT. Encoded protein: CASSVTGGPNSPLHF. V usage is TRBV7-8 and J usage is TRBJ1-6, with 8 nucleotides matching TRBD1. Germline V gene sequence: CDR1 SGHVS, CDR2 FQNEAQ. The CDR3 loop spans 15 amino acids. The V and J ends lost 5 bases and 10 bases, in that order; junction bases with no gene match: 10. Variable domain in full (rest from reference TRBV7-8 and TRBJ1-6): GAGVSQSPRYKVAKRGQDVALRCDPISGHVSLFWYQQALGQGPEFLTYFQNEAQLDKSGLPSDRFFAERPEGSVSTLKIQRTQQEDSAVYLCASSVTGGPNSPLHFGNGTRLTVT.